Following are 14 T cell receptor beta chains from one sample sequenced in a study of spatial heterogeneity in lung cancer. The time point denotes: blood at routine non-recurrence follow-up after resection. Whole RNA from tumor, nontumor lung or frozen PBMC was sequenced unsorted. TCRdb used MiXCR to reprocess the 5' RACE reads, holding one entry per CDR3 protein. The sample has some 110,000 distinct CDR3 sequences; 9% to 15% are singletons. The specimen comprised PBMCs, sampled at follow-up. The receptors were gathered from a male donor with early-stage non-small cell lung cancer.

This clonotype was seen at least ten times. The chain carries TRBV3-1 and TRBJ1-3; D is undetermined. Between the trimmed V and J ends, which lost 3 bases and 4 bases, there was a span of 4 bases. Germline CDR1 reads LGHDT; CDR2 reads YNNKEL (reference sequence). There are 12 residues in the CDR3. DNA for the CDR3: TGTGCCAGCAGCCAGTGGGGAAACACCATATATTTT. This translates into CASSQWGNTIYF.

In this sample, this clonotype turned up many times. The chain is built from TRBV7-9 and TRBJ2-1, with TRBD2 matching 11 bases. V trimming: 4 bases; J trimming: 2 bases; junction bases outside the gene matches: 7. The CDR3 is made up of 17 amino acids. CDR1 and CDR2 (germline): SEHNR, FQNEAQ (reference sequence). Written as DNA, the CDR3 is TGTGCCAGCAGCTCCCCGACGACTAGCGGGGCCTACAATGAGCAGTTCTTC. This gives the protein CASSSPTTSGAYNEQFF.

This sequence joins TRBV10-3 and TRBJ1-1, with a tentative D call TRBD1 (5 bases). Germline V lookup: CDR1 ENHRY, CDR2 SYGVKD. The V end was cut by 1 base, the J end by 5 bases, with 14 bases between. The CDR3 loop spans 15 amino acids. CDR3 protein: CAISEYVGVETEAFF. The CDR3 bases are TGTGCCATCAGTGAGTATGTAGGGGTAGAGACTGAAGCTTTCTTT.

This clonotype was seen many times. The J gene is TRBJ1-4, the V gene TRBV28; no firm D call. The CDR3 spans 13 residues. Trimming shortened V by 7 bases and J by 5 bases, and 11 bases separated the two germline ends. Germline V CDR1 and CDR2: MDHEN, SYDVKM. This CDR3 reads CASITSRNEKLFF. CDR3 DNA sequence: TGTGCCAGCATCACTTCGAGAAATGAAAAACTGTTTTTT. The full variable domain, rest sourced from reference TRBV28 and TRBJ1-4, is DVKVTQSSRYLVKRTGEKVFLECVQDMDHENMFWYRQDPGLGLRLIYFSYDVKMKEKGDIPEGYSVSREKKERFSLILESASTNQTSMYLCASITSRNEKLFFGSGTQLSVL.

Many counts were recorded for this clonotype. The chain employs TRBV29-1 and TRBJ2-2; 9 bases align to TRBD2. Looked up from germline, CDR1 is SQVTM and CDR2 is ANQGSEA. The CDR3 has 15 residues. V was pared by 7 bases and J by 5 bases, with 11 bases of the junction left unmatched. The CDR3, as DNA: TGCAGCGCCATGAAGACTAGCGGAGTAACCGGGGAGCTGTTTTTT. Protein: CSAMKTSGVTGELFF.

This clonotype was detected ten times or more. The J gene is TRBJ1-1, the V gene TRBV5-1, with TRBD1 as a possible D gene (5 bases). The germline V gene encodes CDR1 SGHRS and CDR2 YFSETQ. Trimming removed 4 bases from V and 5 bases from J, with 21 bases in between. The CDR3 totals 16 residues. The DNA for the CDR3 is TGCGCCAGCAGCCCGGCTGGGGGGTATGACCGGACTGAAGCTTTCTTT. This encodes CASSPAGGYDRTEAFF.

The rearrangement joins TRBV13 to TRBJ1-5; D call uncertain. Trimming removed 2 bases from V and 7 bases from J, with 6 bases in between. Germline loops: CDR1 PRHDT, CDR2 FYEKMQ (reference sequence). The CDR3 is 12 residues long. CDR3: CASSLTNQPQHF. CDR3 DNA: TGTGCCAGCAGCTTAACCAACCAGCCCCAGCATTTT. The full variable domain, rest sourced from reference TRBV13 and TRBJ1-5, is AAGVIQSPRHLIKEKRETATLKCYPIPRHDTVYWYQQGPGQDPQFLISFYEKMQSDKGSIPDRFSAQQFSDYHSELNMSSLELGDSALYFCASSLTNQPQHFGDGTRLSIL.

Points on this clonotype: Germline and junction disagree at one end, which may indicate a read error. The chain recombines TRBV28 with TRBJ1-3; a weak D match, TRBD1 (6 bases). This CDR3 is 12 amino acids long. Germline lookup yields CDR1 MDHEN and CDR2 SYDVKM. The CDR3 region has the DNA TGTGCCAGTAGGGGGACGGTCAACATCATATATTTT. Its protein is CASRGTVNIIYF.

This clonotype was seen only a few times. The gene calls are TRBV3-1 and TRBJ2-3, with 7 positions matching TRBD2. CDR3 length equals 13 residues. The V segment lost 2 bases and the J segment 9 bases; nucleotides outside the gene matches: 5. In germline, CDR1 is LGHDT, CDR2 YNNKEL (reference sequence). CDR3 DNA sequence: TGTGCCAGCAGCCAAAGGGCGGGGGTGACGCAGTATTTT. Translating gives CASSQRAGVTQYF.

Turning to this clonotype: This may be a read error: a much more frequent sequence differs by one nucleotide. This chain links TRBV5-1 with TRBJ2-5, with 7 bases identical to TRBD1. The CDR3 sequence is 15 residues long. Germline V lookup: CDR1 SGHRS, CDR2 YFSETQ. CDR3 sequence reads: CAGSPGTEVQETQYF. Written as DNA, the CDR3 is TGCGCCGGCAGCCCCGGGACAGAAGTCCAAGAGACCCAGTACTTC.

V is TRBV6-5 and J is TRBJ2-7; D may be TRBD1 (6 bases). Germline V gene lookup returns CDR1 MNHEY and CDR2 SVGAGI. The CDR3 totals 14 residues. V lost 4 bases to trimming and J lost 0 bases, with 10 bases between them. CDR3 sequence reads: CASSSRDNSYEQYF. The CDR3 DNA is TGTGCCAGCAGTTCTAGGGACAACTCCTACGAGCAGTACTTC.

V and J are TRBV7-6 and TRBJ2-3; TRBD2 is a possible D gene (6 bases). The V and J ends lost 2 bases and 4 bases respectively, with 19 bases between them. This CDR3 spans 17 amino acids. Germline V CDR1 and CDR2: SGHVS, FNYEAQ. CDR3 protein: CASSLTLASGGADTQYF. CDR3 coding DNA: TGTGCCAGCAGCTTAACCCTAGCCTCCGGAGGGGCAGATACGCAGTATTTT.

The CDR3 nucleotides are TGCGCCAGCAGTCCCGGAGGACTAAGGCCGGGCGCCGGGGAGCTGTTTTTT. Its protein is CASSPGGLRPGAGELFF. The chain carries TRBV23-1 and TRBJ2-2; weak D call: TRBD2 (6 bases). TRBV23-1 is labeled an ORF, and its function is uncertain. This CDR3 is built from 17 residues. V was pared by 4 bases and J by 6 bases, with 21 bases between.

This clonotype was seen many times. The rearrangement links TRBV2 to TRBJ1-5; D gene ambiguous. Trimming removed 6 bases at V and 9 bases at J, with 3 bases between. The CDR3 has 9 amino acids. The germline gives CDR1 SNHLY, CDR2 FYNNEI. The CDR3 sequence is CASSPPQHF. The CDR3 coding sequence is TGTGCCAGCAGCCCGCCCCAGCATTTT.